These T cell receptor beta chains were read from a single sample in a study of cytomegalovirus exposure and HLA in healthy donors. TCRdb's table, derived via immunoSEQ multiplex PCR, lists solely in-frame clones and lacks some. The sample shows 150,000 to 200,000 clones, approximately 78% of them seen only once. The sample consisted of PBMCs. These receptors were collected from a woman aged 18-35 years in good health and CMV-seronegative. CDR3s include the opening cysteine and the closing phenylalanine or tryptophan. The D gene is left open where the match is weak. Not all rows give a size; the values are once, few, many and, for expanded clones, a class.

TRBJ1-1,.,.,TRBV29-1,TGCAGCGTTGCTTTGAGGGCGGGGAACACTGAAGCTTTCTTT,CSVALRAGNTEAFF
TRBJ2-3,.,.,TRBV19,TGTGCCAGTACGGCGGGGTCTAGCACAGATACGCAGTATTTT,CASTAGSSTDTQYF
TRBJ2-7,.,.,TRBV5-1,TGCGCCAGCAGCCCCCCGAACCGACGGGACGAGCAGTACTTC,CASSPPNRRDEQYF
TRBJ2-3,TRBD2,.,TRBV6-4,TGTGCCAGCAGTGAACTAGCGGGAGCGCCAGATACGCAGTATTTT,CASSELAGAPDTQYF
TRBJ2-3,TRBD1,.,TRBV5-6,TGTGCCAGCAGGCCCCCCGGGACAGCTAGCACAGATACGCAGTATTTT,CASRPPGTASTDTQYF
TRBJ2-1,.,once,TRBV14,TGTGCCAGCAGCCAAGATCGCCGGACTACGGCAAATGAGCAGTTCTTC,CASSQDRRTTANEQFF
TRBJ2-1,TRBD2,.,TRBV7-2,TGTGCCAGCAGCCTAGCGGGGGGAATCTACAATGAGCAGTTCTTC,CASSLAGGIYNEQFF
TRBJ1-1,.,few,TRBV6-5,TGTGCCAGCAGACTTGAGGACAGTATGAACACTGAAGCTTTCTTT,CASRLEDSMNTEAFF
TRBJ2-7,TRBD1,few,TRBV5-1,TGCGCCAGCAGCTTGGGGGACAGGGGGACATTTGAGCAGTACTTC,CASSLGDRGTFEQYF
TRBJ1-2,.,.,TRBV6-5,TGTGCCAGCAGTTACTCGTACAGGAGCTATGGCTACACCTTC,CASSYSYRSYGYTF
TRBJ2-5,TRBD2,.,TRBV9,TGTGCCAGCAGCGTAGGCAGTTCGTTGGCGGGAGAAGAGACCCAGTACTTC,CASSVGSSLAGEETQYF
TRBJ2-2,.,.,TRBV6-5,TGTGCCAGCAGTTACTCTATTCTAAGGGAGCTGTTTTTT,CASSYSILRELFF
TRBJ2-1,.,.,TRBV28,TGTGCCAGCAATCCTGGCTCTCAGTACAATGAGCAGTTCTTC,CASNPGSQYNEQFF
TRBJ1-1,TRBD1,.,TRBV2,TGTGCCAGGACAACCGGGACAGGATTTGAAGCTTTCTTT,CARTTGTGFEAFF
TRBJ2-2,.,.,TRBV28,TGTGCCATGGGAGCCGGCACGACGGGGGAGCTGTTTTTT,CAMGAGTTGELFF
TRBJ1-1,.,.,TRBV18,TGTGCCAGCTCGCCTCAGTTCGGGGGGCGCTTCTCTTCTGAAGCTTTCTTT,CASSPQFGGRFSSEAFF
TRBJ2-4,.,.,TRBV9,TGTGCCAGCAGCGTAGGGGGGGTAGCCAAAAACATTCAGTACTTC,CASSVGGVAKNIQYF
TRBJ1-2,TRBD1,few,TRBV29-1,TGCAGCGTTATGACAGGGGATAACTATGGCTACACCTTC,CSVMTGDNYGYTF
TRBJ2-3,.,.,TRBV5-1,TGCGCCAGCAGCGCGCAAGACTCTTCCGGATCAGATACGCAGTATTTT,CASSAQDSSGSDTQYF
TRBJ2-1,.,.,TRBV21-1,TGTGCCAGCAGCAAAAAAGGGGGTGCGGGAGCAATCCCCCATGAGCAGTTCTTC,CASSKKGGAGAIPHEQFF
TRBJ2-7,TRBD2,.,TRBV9,TGTGCCAGCAGCGTCGGACCAATCACAAGGGGACTAGCGGACGACGAGCAGTACTTC,CASSVGPITRGLADDEQYF
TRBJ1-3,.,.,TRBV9,TGTGCCAGCAGCGTAACAGGGACTGGAAACACCATATATTTT,CASSVTGTGNTIYF
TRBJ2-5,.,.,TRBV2,TGTGCCAGCAGCGCCGACAGCCTTGGGACCCAGTACTTC,CASSADSLGTQYF
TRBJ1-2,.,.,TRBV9,TGTGCCAGCAGCCATTACGACAGTCCTAACTATGGCTACACCTTC,CASSHYDSPNYGYTF
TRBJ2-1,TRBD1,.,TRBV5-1,TGCGCCAGCAGCTTGGAAGGGACAGGTTCACACAATGAGCAGTTCTTC,CASSLEGTGSHNEQFF
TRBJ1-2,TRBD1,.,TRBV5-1,TGCGCCAGCAGCTTTTCGTCCGGGACAGGGATTGGCTACACCTTC,CASSFSSGTGIGYTF
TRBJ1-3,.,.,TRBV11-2,TGTGCCAGCAGCCTGGACAGCTCTGGAAACACCATATATTTT,CASSLDSSGNTIYF
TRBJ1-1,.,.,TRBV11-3,TGTGCCAGCAGCTTATCGACAGACCATGAAGCTTTCTTT,CASSLSTDHEAFF
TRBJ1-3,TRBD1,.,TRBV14,TGTGCCAGCAGGTCCGGGACAGGGGGAAACACCATATATTTT,CASRSGTGGNTIYF
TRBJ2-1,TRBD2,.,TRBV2,TGTGCCAGCAGTATCGGACTAGCGGGAGGTTACGGTGAGCAGTTCTTC,CASSIGLAGGYGEQFF
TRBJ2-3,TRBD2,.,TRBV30,TGTGCCTGGAATTTGGAAGCGGGATCGTCAGATACGCAGTATTTT,CAWNLEAGSSDTQYF
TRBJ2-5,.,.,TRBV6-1,TGTGCCAGCACTGTCAACGACGGGGAGACCCAGTACTTC,CASTVNDGETQYF
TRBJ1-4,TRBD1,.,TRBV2,TGTGCCAGCAGTGACGGACAGGTTCCAACTAATGAAAAACTGTTTTTT,CASSDGQVPTNEKLFF
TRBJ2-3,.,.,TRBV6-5,TGTGCCAGCAGTTATTATGGGGCCGACACAGATACGCAGTATTTT,CASSYYGADTDTQYF
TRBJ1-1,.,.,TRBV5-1,TGCGCCAGCAGCTTGGCCGGGGGGGACACTGAAGCTTTCTTT,CASSLAGGDTEAFF
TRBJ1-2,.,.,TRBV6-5,TGTGCCAGCAGGCCGACTACACGGGGCTACACCTTC,CASRPTTRGYTF
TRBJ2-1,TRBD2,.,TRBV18,TGTGCCAGCTCAGGGACTAGCGAGTACAATGAGCAGTTCTTC,CASSGTSEYNEQFF
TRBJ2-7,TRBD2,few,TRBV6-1,TGTGCCTCCCAAACCGGCGGGAGCTCCTACGAGCAGTACTTC,CASQTGGSSYEQYF
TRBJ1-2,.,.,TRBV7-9,TGTTCCAGCAGCACACTCACGGGGGGCTACACCTTC,CSSSTLTGGYTF
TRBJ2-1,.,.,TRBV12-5,TGTGCTAGTGGTTTGGCGACAGCCTACAATGAGCAGTTCTTC,CASGLATAYNEQFF
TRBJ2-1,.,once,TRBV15,TGTGCCACCAGCAGAGATCCAAACTACAATGAGCAGTTCTTC,CATSRDPNYNEQFF
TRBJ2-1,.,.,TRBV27,TGTGCCAGCAGTTTTGATGGCGGGAATGAGCAGTTCTTC,CASSFDGGNEQFF